The sample holds one count of the clone carrying this T cell receptor beta chain. These data are taken from a study of blood T cell repertoires in COVID-19. The overall study: The cDNA or gDNA used as material had been derived from T cells, B-cell-depleted T cells, or PBMCs.

Profiling relied on immunoSEQ multiplex PCR, and the TCRdb table lists in-frame clones only, not all of them. The sample holds 130,000 to 150,000 clones, over 70% seen once. V dropped 5 bases and J dropped 5 bases, with 7 bases sitting between them. This CDR3 comprises 11 residues. What was sequenced was peripheral blood. The chain combines TRBV12-3 or TRBV12-4 with TRBJ2-7; D not resolved. This sequence originates from a man aged 45-65 years with active or convalescent COVID-19. CDR3 sequence: CASSRLNEQYF. The CDR3 coding sequence is TGTGCCAGCAGTCGACTCAACGAGCAGTACTTC.